The 7 T cell receptor beta chains in this list originate from one sample, sequenced in a study of blood T cell repertoires in COVID-19. TCRdb's table, derived via immunoSEQ multiplex PCR, lists solely in-frame clones and lacks some. The sample lists around 400,000 clones, nearly 90% seen once, with around 1.7% in the top ten. The sample consisted of PBMCs or T cells enriched from blood (not recorded which). These receptors were taken from a woman aged 30 to 39 who had recovered from COVID-19.

This clone was recorded only once. At the DNA level, this CDR3 is encoded by other sequences in the same sample as well. V gene TRBV18 combines with J gene TRBJ1-6, with D perhaps TRBD1 (6 bases). The CDR3 has 13 amino acids. Trimming removed 3 bases from V and 7 bases from J, with 7 bases in between. From germline, CDR1 is KGHSH and CDR2 LQKENI. For the CDR3, the DNA is TGTGCCAGCTCACCGGACAGCAATTCACCCCTCCACTTT. It translates to CASSPDSNSPLHF.

In its sample, this clone was seen once. The same CDR3 is also encoded by other DNA sequences in this sample. V is TRBV19 and J is TRBJ2-7; 8 nucleotides agree with TRBD2. V was clipped by 7 bases and J by 0 bases; unmatched bases: 5. The CDR3 covers 14 residues. Germline lookup yields CDR1 LNHDA and CDR2 SQIVND (reference sequence). Here the CDR3 reads CASKVSGSSYEQYF. The DNA of the CDR3 is TGTGCCAGTAAGGTGAGCGGGAGCTCCTACGAGCAGTACTTC.

This clone was counted only a few times. The rearrangement joins TRBV19 to TRBJ1-1, with a tentative D call TRBD1 (5 bases). The germline V gene has CDR1 LNHDA and CDR2 SQIVND (reference sequence). Trimming removed 5 bases at V and 3 bases at J, with 10 bases between. The CDR3 spans 13 residues. The CDR3 bases are TGTGCCAGTAGTTCGGACACATACACTGAAGCTTTCTTT. It specifies CASSSDTYTEAFF.

The chain has TRBV9 and TRBJ2-1, with TRBD2 matching over 10 bases. CDR3 length: 15 residues. The germline V gene has CDR1 SGDLS and CDR2 YYNGEE. Germline trimming cut 1 base from V and 8 bases from J; bases unmatched to any gene: 6. The CDR3, as DNA: TGTGCCAGCAGCGTAACCCTAGCGGGAGAGGATGAGCAGTTCTTC. Encoded protein: CASSVTLAGEDEQFF.

This clone was detected once. This rearrangement joins TRBV7-2 to TRBJ2-5; a possible D gene is TRBD1 (6 bases). The CDR3 loop spans 16 amino acids. Germline loops: CDR1 SGHTA, CDR2 FQGNSA. The ends were cut back, 5 bases at V and 5 bases at J, with 21 bases in the middle. The CDR3 DNA reads TGTGCCAGCAGCGTCAGACCGCAGGGACAAGGGGAGACCCAGTACTTC. Translation: CASSVRPQGQGETQYF.

Here the CDR3 DNA reads TGTGCCAGCAGCTTAGTTACTGCCTCCTACGAGCAGTACTTC. Translated: CASSLVTASYEQYF. The gene calls are TRBV7-2 and TRBJ2-7; D is uncertain. Trimming shortened V by 1 base and J by 0 bases, and 7 bases separated the two germline ends. The CDR3 contains 14 residues. The germline CDR1 and CDR2 sequences are SGHTA and FQGNSA.

The chain couples TRBV11-3 to TRBJ2-1, with TRBD1 identical over 8 bases. V lost 3 bases, J lost 3 bases, and 4 bases stayed unmatched. This CDR3 is 15 amino acids long. Germline V gene sequence: CDR1 SGHNT, CDR2 YENEEA. In DNA, the CDR3 is TGTGCCAGCAGCTTTGGACAGGGCTACTACAATGAGCAGTTCTTC. Residues: CASSFGQGYYNEQFF.